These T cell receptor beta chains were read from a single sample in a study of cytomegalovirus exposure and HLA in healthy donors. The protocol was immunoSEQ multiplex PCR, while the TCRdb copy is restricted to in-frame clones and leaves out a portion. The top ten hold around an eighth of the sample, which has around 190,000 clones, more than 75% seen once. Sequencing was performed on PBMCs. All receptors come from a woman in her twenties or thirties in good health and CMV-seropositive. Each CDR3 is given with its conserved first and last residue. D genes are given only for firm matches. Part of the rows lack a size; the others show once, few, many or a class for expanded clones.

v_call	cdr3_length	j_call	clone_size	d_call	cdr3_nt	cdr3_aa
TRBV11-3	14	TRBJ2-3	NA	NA	TGTGCCAGCAGCTTAAGTCAGAGCACAGATACGCAGTATTTT	CASSLSQSTDTQYF
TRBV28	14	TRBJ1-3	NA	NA	TGTGCCAGTGGCCTCACAGGGTACCGAAACACCATATATTTT	CASGLTGYRNTIYF
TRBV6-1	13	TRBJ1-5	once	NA	TGTGCCAGCAGTGTGGCCCACAATCAGCCCCAGCATTTT	CASSVAHNQPQHF
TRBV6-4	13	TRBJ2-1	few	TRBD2	TGTGCCAGCTCAGCGGGAGGGGTCAATGAGCAGTTCTTC	CASSAGGVNEQFF
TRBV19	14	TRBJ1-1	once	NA	TGTGCCAGCTCCGCCCCCTACGGGAACACTGAAGCTTTCTTT	CASSAPYGNTEAFF
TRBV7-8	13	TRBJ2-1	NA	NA	TGTGCCAGCAGCTTGCGGGTGCCCAATGAGCAGTTCTTC	CASSLRVPNEQFF
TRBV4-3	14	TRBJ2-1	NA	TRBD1	TGCGCCAGCAGCCAAGATCGACAGGGGCATGAGCAGTTCTTC	CASSQDRQGHEQFF
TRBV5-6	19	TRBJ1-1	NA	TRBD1	TGTGCCAGCAGCCGTAGACTCGACAGGGGATACAACATGAACACTGAAGCTTTCTTT	CASSRRLDRGYNMNTEAFF
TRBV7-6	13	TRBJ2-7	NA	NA	TGTGCCAGCAGCGACAGGCCCTCCTACGAGCAGTACTTC	CASSDRPSYEQYF
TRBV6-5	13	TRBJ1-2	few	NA	TGTGCCAGCAGTGTCGACCGGGGCTATGGCTACACCTTC	CASSVDRGYGYTF
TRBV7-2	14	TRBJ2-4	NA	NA	TGTGCCAGCAGCCCTGGAGGGTCCAAAAACATTCAGTACTTC	CASSPGGSKNIQYF
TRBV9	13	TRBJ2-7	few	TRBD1	TGTGCCAGCAGCGAAGAGGGGGCTGGCGAGCAGTACTTC	CASSEEGAGEQYF
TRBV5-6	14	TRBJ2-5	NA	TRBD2	TGTGCCAGCTATAGCGGGGGGGCCACGGAGACCCAGTACTTC	CASYSGGATETQYF
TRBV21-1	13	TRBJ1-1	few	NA	TGTGCCACCCCGCGACAGGCGGACACTGAAGCTTTCTTT	CATPRQADTEAFF
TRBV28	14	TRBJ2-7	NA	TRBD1	TGTGCCAGCAGGGGGACAGGAGGGGCCTACGAGCAGTACTTC	CASRGTGGAYEQYF
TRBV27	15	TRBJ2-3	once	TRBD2	TGTGCCAGCAGTGCGGCTGCGGGGGGGCCAGATACGCAGTATTTT	CASSAAAGGPDTQYF
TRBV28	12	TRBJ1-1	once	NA	TGTGCCAGTCGGTACAGGGAGGGTGAAGCTTTCTTT	CASRYREGEAFF
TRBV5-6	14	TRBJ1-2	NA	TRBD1	TGTGCCAGCAGCGTGGGGCAGGGGGACTATGGCTACACCTTC	CASSVGQGDYGYTF
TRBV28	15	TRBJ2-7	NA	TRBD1	TGTGCCAGCAGGCCCACCGGGACAGGGTTCTACGAGCAGTACTTC	CASRPTGTGFYEQYF
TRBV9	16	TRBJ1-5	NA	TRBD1	TGTGCCAGCAGCGTAGTAACAGGGGATAGCAATCAGCCCCAGCATTTT	CASSVVTGDSNQPQHF
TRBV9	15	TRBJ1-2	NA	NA	TGTGCCAGCAGCCCGCAAAGCTGGACAGACTATGGCTACACCTTC	CASSPQSWTDYGYTF
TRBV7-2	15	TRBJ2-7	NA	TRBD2	TGTGCCAGCAGCCTGAACCCGGGGGGCTCCTACGAGCAGTACTTC	CASSLNPGGSYEQYF
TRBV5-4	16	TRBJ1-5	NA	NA	TGTGCCAGCAGCTTGGGAGGACACCTTAGCAATCAGCCCCAGCATTTT	CASSLGGHLSNQPQHF
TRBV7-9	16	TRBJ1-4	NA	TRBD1	TGTGCCAGCAGCGACTCTTACAGGGGGCGAGGTGAAAAACTGTTTTTT	CASSDSYRGRGEKLFF
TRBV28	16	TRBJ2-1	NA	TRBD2	TGTGCCAGCAGTTCCCAGCGGGAGAGCACCTACAATGAGCAGTTCTTC	CASSSQRESTYNEQFF
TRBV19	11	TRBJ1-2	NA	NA	TGTGCCAGTAGTCCAGGGTCTGGCTACACCTTC	CASSPGSGYTF
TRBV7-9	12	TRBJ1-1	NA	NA	TGTGCCAGCAGGCCTAGCGGGGTTGAAGCTTTCTTT	CASRPSGVEAFF
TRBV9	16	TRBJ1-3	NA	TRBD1	TGTGCCAGCAGCGCCGGGACAGCGCACTCTGGAAACACCATATATTTT	CASSAGTAHSGNTIYF
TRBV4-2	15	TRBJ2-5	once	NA	TGTGCCAGCAGCCCTGCCGTTAGCGGCCAAGAGACCCAGTACTTC	CASSPAVSGQETQYF
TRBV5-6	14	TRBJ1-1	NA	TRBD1	TGTGCCAGCAGTTTCGGGACAGAGAACACTGAAGCTTTCTTT	CASSFGTENTEAFF
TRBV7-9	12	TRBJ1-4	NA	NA	TGTGCCAGCAGCGCCGACTATGAAAAACTGTTTTTT	CASSADYEKLFF
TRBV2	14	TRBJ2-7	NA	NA	TGTGCCAGCGTGATGAGACAGGCCAGCTACGAGCAGTACTTC	CASVMRQASYEQYF
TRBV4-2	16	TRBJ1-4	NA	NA	TGTGCCAGCAGCCAAGATGGGGCAGGGGCGAACGAAAAACTGTTTTTT	CASSQDGAGANEKLFF
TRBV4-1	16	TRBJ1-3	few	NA	TGCGCCAGCAGCCAAGTGGGCAGACCCTCTGGAAACACCATATATTTT	CASSQVGRPSGNTIYF
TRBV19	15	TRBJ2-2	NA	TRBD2	TGTGCCAGTAGTTCTAGCGGGGGGAACACCGGGGAGCTGTTTTTT	CASSSSGGNTGELFF
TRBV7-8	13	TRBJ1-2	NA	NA	TGTGCCAGCAGCTTACGGTCCAGGCAGGGCTACACCTTC	CASSLRSRQGYTF
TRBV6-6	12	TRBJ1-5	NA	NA	TGTGCCAGTGAATCAGGGGTTCAGCCCCAGCATTTT	CASESGVQPQHF